This TCR beta chain was recorded in a study of blood T cell repertoires in COVID-19. Study context: Samples came from the United States, Italy and Spain, spanning acute and convalescent COVID-19. PBMCs, B-cell-depleted T cells, or T cells were the source of the cDNA or gDNA that made up the material.

Germline V gene data show CDR1 as SGHAT and CDR2 as FQNNGV. V lost 8 bases, J lost 5 bases, and 15 bases lay in between. This CDR3 region has 13 residues. In the study's own analysis: Researchers report that nucleated cell counts were estimated from reference gene primer amplification. Generated by immunoSEQ multiplex PCR, the TCRdb table keeps only in-frame clones and is missing some. The D gene and trimming were derived from the DNA, and the V and J assignments and clone size from that table. The sample carries some 220,000 clones, 80% recorded once. This clonotype originated in a woman in her seventies with acute or convalescent COVID-19. The sequenced sample consisted of peripheral blood. The rearrangement joins TRBV11-2 to TRBJ1-2, with D possibly matching TRBD1 (6 bases). In DNA form, the CDR3 reads TGTGCCAGCGGAAGACAGGTTGGGTATGGCTACACCTTC. It codes for CASGRQVGYGYTF.